The entry below describes one TCR beta chain. As yet, its antigen is unknown. The data were taken from a study of cytomegalovirus exposure and HLA in healthy donors. The study's findings and limits: Most of the TCR beta V segments (in an earlier analysis) were productive either about 90% or about 30% of the time. Immune exposure information available was restricted to CMV serostatus. HLA allele associations emerged for 17,000 or so TCR beta sequences in a later analysis, at 0.05 false discovery rate.

Both 60 Vbeta primers and 13 Jbeta primers went into the PCR. Produced via immunoSEQ multiplex PCR; TCRdb's table is partial and in-frame only. The sample's table shows under 120,000 clones. The CDR3 is made up of 15 amino acids. V was clipped by 0 bases and J by 4 bases, with 10 bases between them. Germline CDR1 SGHRS, CDR2 YFSETQ. Sequencing was done on a sample of PBMCs. V usage is TRBV5-1 and J usage is TRBJ2-2; D perhaps matches TRBD2 (5 bases). The receptor's source is a man in his fifties or sixties in good health and CMV-seronegative. The CDR3, as DNA: TGCGCCAGCAGCTTGGGGTCGGGAAGCACCGGGGAGCTGTTTTTT. Translating it yields CASSLGSGSTGELFF.